The T cell receptor (beta chain) described here comes from a study of Tregs in tolerant kidney transplant recipients. Clones were sequenced by immunoSEQ multiplex PCR, and TCRdb holds only the in-frame ones, with some missing. The sample shows roughly 64,000 clones, around 98% of them seen only once. Unstimulated Tregs (CD4+CD25+CD127-) and CD4+CD25- non-Tregs were sorted from PBMCs. This CDR3 is built from 15 residues. CDR1 and CDR2 (germline): SGHRS, YFSETQ. V dropped 4 bases and J dropped 1; count of bases not matched to a gene: 5. V is TRBV5-1 and J is TRBJ1-1; 9 bases line up with TRBD1. The TCR comes from a human donor who received a combined kidney and bone marrow transplant. Specimen: Tregs from blood, collected before the transplant. The CDR3 region has the DNA TGCGCCAGCAGCGTATTACAGGGGGCGAACACTGAAGCTTTCTTT. Its protein product is CASSVLQGANTEAFF.